One sample yielded the 22 T cell receptor beta chains listed below, sequenced in a study of shared clonotypes between healthy human individuals. Only CD45RO-negative cells positively selected for CCR7 counted as naive CD8 cells, so terminally differentiated effector memory CD45RA+ cells were excluded. TCRdb keeps only in-frame clones here, not all; method: immunoSEQ multiplex PCR. The data show some 2.1 million clones, approximately 92% seen once. Sequenced material: naive CD8+ T cells from PBMCs. Source of these receptors: a man between 18 and 35 years old in good health. Some clones in this sample may be carry-over from other donors' samples.

The V and J genes are TRBV25-1 and TRBJ2-5; no definite D call. V lost 2 bases and J lost 7, with 14 bases in between. Germline V lookup: CDR1 MGHDK, CDR2 SYGVNS. CDR3 size: 14 residues. CDR3 protein: CASSEGVGMGTQYF. The DNA of the CDR3 is TGTGCCAGCAGTGAAGGAGTGGGAATGGGGACCCAGTACTTC.

This clone was seen only once. The same CDR3 is also encoded by other DNA sequences in this sample. The chain employs TRBV27 and TRBJ2-7; 7 positions match TRBD2. Germline CDR1 MNHEY, CDR2 SMNVEV (reference sequence). This CDR3 spans 14 amino acids. Trimming at V came to 2 bases and at J to 4 bases, leaving 5 bases not matched to a gene. The CDR3 DNA is TGTGCCAGCAGTTTAGGCGGGAGTTTTTACGAGCAGTACTTC. Protein: CASSLGGSFYEQYF.

The rearrangement joins TRBV7-8 to TRBJ2-7; possibly TRBD1 or TRBD2 for D (5 bases each). There are 12 residues in the CDR3. Germline CDR1 reads SGHVS; CDR2 reads FQNEAQ. Trimming removed 1 base at V and 5 bases at J, with 6 bases between. The CDR3 bases are TGTGCCAGCAGCTTAGGAGGGGACGAGCAGTACTTC. Translated: CASSLGGDEQYF.

The chain couples TRBV7-9 to TRBJ2-3; 7 bases match TRBD1. J gave up 6 bases and V 0 bases, and 3 bases lay outside the gene matches. The CDR3 loop spans 14 amino acids. CDR1 and CDR2 from the germline V gene are SEHNR and FQNEAQ (reference sequence). The CDR3 bases are TGTGCCAGCAGCTTAGCTTACAGGGGCGATACGCAGTATTTT. Its protein is CASSLAYRGDTQYF.

The V gene is TRBV27, the J gene TRBJ1-3; TRBD1 is a possible D gene (5 bases). The CDR3 length is 15 residues. The V gene's germline CDR1 is MNHEY and CDR2 SMNVEV (reference sequence). V lost 5 bases and J lost 7, with 18 bases in between. CDR3 sequence (DNA): TGTGCCAGCAGTCCTGGGACTAAAGTTGGGAACACCATATATTTT. Translation gives CASSPGTKVGNTIYF.

The CDR3 DNA follows: TGCAGCGTTCAAATTTCGGGATTCATGAACACTGAAGCTTTCTTT. It codes for CSVQISGFMNTEAFF. V is TRBV29-1 and J is TRBJ1-1; D is unresolved. The CDR3 consists of 15 residues. Germline loops: CDR1 SQVTM, CDR2 ANQGSEA. The germline V and J ends were trimmed by 5 bases and 0 bases, with 16 bases remaining between them.

The chain is built from TRBV30 and TRBJ2-7; 15 bases match TRBD2. The germline V gene has CDR1 GTSNPN and CDR2 SVGIG (reference sequence). Germline trimming cut 1 base from V and 5 bases from J; bases unmatched to any gene: 3. CDR3 length equals 15 residues. In DNA, the CDR3 is TGTGCCTGGAGTGGCGGGACTAGCGGGAGGAACGAGCAGTACTTC. Translating it yields CAWSGGTSGRNEQYF.

The chain joins TRBV13 to TRBJ2-1, with TRBD1 identical over 11 bases. The CDR3 is 15 amino acids. Germline CDR1 reads PRHDT; CDR2 reads FYEKMQ (reference sequence). V was clipped by 4 bases and J by 4 bases; unmatched bases: 3. As DNA, the CDR3 is TGTGCCAGCAGCTCGGGACAGGGGGATTACAATGAGCAGTTCTTC. Its translation: CASSSGQGDYNEQFF.

The gene calls are TRBV28 and TRBJ1-6; the match to TRBD1 covers 7 bases. The CDR3 has 16 residues. Trimming took 5 bases from V and 7 from J; bases not matched to a gene: 11. In germline, CDR1 is MDHEN, CDR2 SYDVKM. CDR3 sequence (DNA): TGTGCCAGCAGTCTAACTTGGGACAGAAGGAATTCACCCCTCCACTTT. Protein product: CASSLTWDRRNSPLHF.

The rearrangement uses TRBV28 and TRBJ2-4, with D possibly matching TRBD2 (5 bases). This CDR3 is built from 16 residues. The V gene lost 3 bases and the J gene lost 8 bases, with 20 bases spanning the gap. CDR1 and CDR2 from the germline V gene are MDHEN and SYDVKM. The CDR3 loop is CASSFSNPGIVDIQYF. The CDR3 nucleotides are TGTGCCAGCAGTTTTTCCAATCCGGGGATCGTAGACATTCAGTACTTC. Full variable domain (missing parts from reference TRBV28 and TRBJ2-4): DVKVTQSSRYLVKRTGEKVFLECVQDMDHENMFWYRQDPGLGLRLIYFSYDVKMKEKGDIPEGYSVSREKKERFSLILESASTNQTSMYLCASSFSNPGIVDIQYFGAGTRLSVL.

The chain has TRBV7-9 and TRBJ1-1; D perhaps matches TRBD1 (6 bases). V lost 5 bases to trimming and J lost 4 bases, with 23 bases between them. Germline V gene data show CDR1 as SEHNR and CDR2 as FQNEAQ (reference sequence). CDR3 length: 17 amino acids. CDR3 bases: TGTGCCAGCAGCAACCACCGGGACATCATACGAGGCACTGAAGCTTTCTTT. It yields the protein CASSNHRDIIRGTEAFF.

The chain links TRBV5-1 to TRBJ1-4, with unresolved D. This CDR3 is built from 16 residues. Germline V CDR1 and CDR2: SGHRS, YFSETQ. The V end lost 0 bases, the J end lost 7 bases, and 16 bases lay between the germline ends. CDR3 DNA: TGCGCCAGCAGCTTGGCCTGGACGAATCGGGCTGAAAAACTGTTTTTT. Translated, it gives CASSLAWTNRAEKLFF.

This rearrangement joins TRBV7-9 to TRBJ1-2; D is ambiguous. The CDR3 length is 13 residues. Germline lookup yields CDR1 SEHNR and CDR2 FQNEAQ (reference sequence). The V gene lost 7 bases and the J gene lost 8 bases, with 17 bases spanning the gap. Here the CDR3 reads CASNKILDLGYTF. The CDR3 DNA reads TGTGCCAGCAATAAGATCCTTGACTTGGGCTACACCTTC.

The genes are TRBV9 and TRBJ2-5; maybe TRBD1 (6 bases). Germline V gene data show CDR1 as SGDLS and CDR2 as YYNGEE. V was clipped by 6 bases and J by 5 bases, with 20 bases between them. The CDR3 extends over 15 amino acids. CDR3 sequence reads: CASIPPRWGRETQYF. Here the CDR3 DNA reads TGTGCCAGCATCCCCCCGAGGTGGGGGCGGGAGACCCAGTACTTC.

The chain carries TRBV7-9 and TRBJ2-3; the D is unclear. This CDR3 has 18 residues. Trimming removed 3 bases from V and 3 bases from J, with 22 bases in between. The germline V gene encodes CDR1 SEHNR and CDR2 FQNEAQ (reference sequence). The CDR3 reads CASSFLVLGRERTDTQYF. The CDR3 nucleotides read TGTGCCAGCAGCTTTCTGGTTTTGGGCCGTGAACGAACAGATACGCAGTATTTT.

The genes are TRBV27 and TRBJ1-1; TRBD1 matches 9 bases. Germline V gene data show CDR1 as MNHEY and CDR2 as SMNVEV (reference sequence). Germline trimming cut 5 bases from V and 5 bases from J; bases unmatched to any gene: 9. The CDR3 spans 15 residues. The CDR3 spells CASSPRTGASTEAFF. The CDR3 DNA reads as TGTGCCAGCAGTCCCCGGACAGGGGCAAGTACTGAAGCTTTCTTT.

The genes are TRBV2 and TRBJ2-7, with D possibly being TRBD2 (5 bases). Per the germline V gene, CDR1 is SNHLY and CDR2 is FYNNEI. Trimming took off 10 bases at V and 6 bases at J, with 16 bases between the two ends. This CDR3 spans 12 amino acids. The CDR3 protein is CATLDGGLEQYF. As DNA, the CDR3 is TGTGCCACTCTGGACGGAGGCCTCGAGCAGTACTTC.

CDR3 sequence reads: CASSYSAGDTGELFF. CDR3 sequence (DNA): TGTGCCAGCAGTTACTCTGCGGGAGACACCGGGGAGCTGTTTTTT. The gene calls are TRBV6-5 and TRBJ2-2; 7 bases align to TRBD2. The CDR3 has 15 residues. V lost 0 bases and J lost 3; bases outside the gene matches: 1. The V gene's germline CDR1 is MNHEY and CDR2 SVGAGI.

The chain couples TRBV6-1 to TRBJ2-2; perhaps TRBD1 as D (7 bases). The germline V and J ends were trimmed by 2 bases and 4 bases, with 11 bases remaining between them. Germline CDR1 reads MNHNS; CDR2 reads SASEGT. The CDR3 runs to 15 residues. The CDR3 spells CASSEPQGGTGELFF. CDR3 DNA: TGTGCCAGCAGTGAACCCCAGGGGGGCACCGGGGAGCTGTTTTTT.

The chain couples TRBV29-1 to TRBJ2-5; D possibly corresponds to TRBD1 (6 bases). The ends were cut back, 7 bases at V and 9 bases at J, with 27 bases in the middle. The germline V gene encodes CDR1 SQVTM and CDR2 ANQGSEA. This CDR3 comprises 15 residues. The CDR3 DNA sequence: TGCAGCGCCTTACGACAGGTCCCGGTTGCGGAGGCCCAGTACTTC. This translates into CSALRQVPVAEAQYF.

V usage is TRBV6-5 and J usage is TRBJ1-5, with D perhaps matching TRBD1 (5 bases). The ends were cut back, 6 bases at V and 0 bases at J, with 12 bases in the middle. Germline V gives CDR1 MNHEY, CDR2 SVGAGI. There are 15 residues in the CDR3. The CDR3 spells CASRRDGNSNQPQHF. The CDR3 DNA reads as TGTGCCAGCAGAAGGGACGGTAATAGCAATCAGCCCCAGCATTTT.

The V gene is TRBV28, the J gene TRBJ2-5; 9 bases align to TRBD2. After removal of 5 bases from V and 7 bases from J, the junction contained 5 bases not matched to a gene. The CDR3 consists of 13 residues. The germline V gene encodes CDR1 MDHEN and CDR2 SYDVKM. The CDR3 is CASSVAGVTTQYF. The CDR3 DNA sequence: TGTGCCAGCAGTGTAGCGGGAGTTACGACCCAGTACTTC.